This T cell receptor beta chain was sequenced during a study of lymphopenia after photon versus proton radiotherapy. The V gene end was trimmed by 3 bases and the J gene end by 1 base; junction bases not matched to a gene: 3. The CDR3 spans 15 residues. CDR1 and CDR2 from the germline V gene are SEHNR and FQNEAQ (reference sequence). The assay was immunoSEQ multiplex PCR, and TCRdb's table has in-frame clones only and misses some. Among fewer than 65,000 clones listed, about 90% were seen once. Sequencing was performed on peripheral blood, taken from a patient treated with photon-based radiotherapy. The chain couples TRBV7-9 to TRBJ1-5; 7 bases match TRBD1. The clonotype was recovered from a man aged 35-49 years with gastric cancer. The CDR3 is CASSLGDSSNQPQHF. CDR3 nucleotide sequence: TGTGCCAGCAGCTTGGGGGACAGCAGCAATCAGCCCCAGCATTTT.